The rows below give T cell receptor beta chains drawn from one sample of a study of blood T cell repertoires in COVID-19. Clones were sequenced by immunoSEQ multiplex PCR, and TCRdb holds only the in-frame ones, with some missing. Of about 250,000 clones listed, 80% to 90% are singletons. The sample consisted of PBMCs or T cells enriched from blood (not recorded which). These TCRs come from a man aged 40-55 years who had recovered from COVID-19. Both conserved end residues are part of each CDR3. A D gene is named only where the DNA matches it firmly. Rows may omit the clone size; those that give it use once, few, many or a size class.

TRBJ2-3 NA 16 TRBV5-6 TRBD2 CASSLRRGSSTDTQYF TGTGCCAGCAGCTTGAGGCGGGGGTCTAGCACAGATACGCAGTATTTT
TRBJ1-2 NA 14 TRBV3-1/TRBV3-2 NA CASSQAPGGYGYTF TGTGCCAGCAGCCAAGCCCCGGGGGGTTATGGCTACACCTTC
TRBJ2-5 NA 13 TRBV27 TRBD1 CASRGQGGETQYF TGTGCCAGCAGGGGACAGGGCGGGGAGACCCAGTACTTC
TRBJ2-7 few 11 TRBV3-1/TRBV3-2 NA CASTSSYEQYF TGTGCCAGCACCAGCTCCTACGAGCAGTACTTC
TRBJ1-1 few 14 TRBV5-4 NA CASSLAGETVEAFF TGTGCCAGCAGCTTGGCAGGTGAGACGGTTGAAGCTTTCTTT
TRBJ2-6 NA 16 TRBV28 TRBD1 CASSTGGMTGANVLTF TGTGCCAGCAGCACAGGGGGAATGACTGGGGCCAACGTCCTGACTTTC
TRBJ1-4 NA 15 TRBV7-9 NA CASRVNVQGSEKLFF TGTGCCAGCAGGGTGAACGTACAGGGTAGTGAAAAACTGTTTTTT
TRBJ1-1 NA 12 TRBV5-1 TRBD1 CASSLGQGEAFF TGCGCCAGCAGCTTAGGACAGGGAGAAGCTTTCTTT
TRBJ2-2 NA 16 TRBV24-1 TRBD2 CATSETGGGLTGELFF TGTGCCACCAGTGAGACCGGGGGGGGATTAACCGGGGAGCTGTTTTTT
TRBJ2-1 once 15 TRBV29-1 TRBD2 CSVGVLQRGGNEQFF TGCAGCGTTGGCGTTTTACAGCGGGGGGGCAATGAGCAGTTCTTC
TRBJ2-7 many 15 TRBV7-9 TRBD2 CASSSLAGGRYEQYF TGTGCCAGCAGCTCTCTAGCGGGAGGGCGCTACGAGCAGTACTTC
TRBJ1-6 NA 13 TRBV2 NA CATTGLRNSPLHF TGTGCCACCACGGGACTCCGGAATTCACCCCTCCACTTT
TRBJ1-3 NA 11 TRBV3-1/TRBV3-2 NA CASSLLNTIYF TGTGCCAGCAGCCTCCTAAACACCATATATTTT
TRBJ1-5 NA 12 TRBV7-2 NA CASSFGNQPQHF TGTGCCAGCAGCTTCGGGAATCAGCCCCAGCATTTT
TRBJ1-1 NA 14 TRBV5-6 NA CASSLTGRNTEAFF TGTGCCAGCAGCTTAACCGGGAGGAACACTGAAGCTTTCTTT
TRBJ1-1 NA 13 TRBV12-3/TRBV12-4 NA CASIQRLAAEAFF TGTGCCAGCATCCAACGGCTGGCGGCTGAAGCTTTCTTT
TRBJ2-3 NA 16 TRBV5-1 TRBD2 CASSSGTSGGADTQYF TGCGCCAGCAGCTCGGGGACTAGCGGGGGGGCAGATACGCAGTATTTT
TRBJ1-3 NA 14 TRBV30 NA CAWSVAVSGNTIYF TGTGCCTGGAGTGTAGCGGTCTCTGGAAACACCATATATTTT
TRBJ2-7 NA 14 TRBV28 TRBD1 CASITTGASYEQYF TGTGCCAGCATCACGACAGGGGCCTCCTACGAGCAGTACTTC
TRBJ2-1 NA 15 TRBV28 NA CASSPHSGRYNEQFF TGTGCCAGCAGTCCCCACAGCGGCCGCTACAATGAGCAGTTCTTC
TRBJ2-7 NA 13 TRBV10-3 NA CAISEGQSYEQYF TGTGCCATCAGTGAAGGACAGTCCTACGAGCAGTACTTC
TRBJ1-6 NA 14 TRBV5-1 NA CASTSRDREAPLHF TGCGCCAGCACTTCCCGGGACCGGGAGGCACCCCTCCACTTT
TRBJ2-2 NA 17 TRBV9 NA CASSVDPDRTITGELFF TGTGCCAGCAGCGTAGATCCGGACAGAACAATCACCGGGGAGCTGTTTTTT
TRBJ2-3 once 18 TRBV7-9 TRBD2 CASSLGLAGGPSTDTQYF TGTGCCAGCAGCTTGGGACTAGCGGGGGGTCCTAGCACAGATACGCAGTATTTT